This TCR beta chain was captured by sequencing in a study of blood T cell repertoires in COVID-19 (dated by TCRdb to 2020 to 2021). Some background on the complete study: Collaborator samples came from the United States, Italy and Spain and covered acute and convalescent phases of COVID-19. HLA class I and class II types, where available, came from metadata supplied by the sample provider rather than from assay-based typing. The repertoires were released in a freely available public database meant as a resource for research on the immune response to SARS-CoV-2. Samples were obtained from the ongoing ImmuneRACE study (first 160 participants) and from 1,200 or so subjects provided by 6 global collaborators. The dataset comprised deeply sampled blood TCRbeta repertoires from subjects exposed to, actively infected with, or recovered from COVID-19. Sample metadata almost always included a de-identified subject ID, COVID-19 status, age in years and sex. The prospective study material was composed of cDNA or gDNA derived from T cells, B-cell-depleted T cells, or PBMCs. What the work shows at the level of the full study, not this receptor alone: The quantity of clinical and demographic metadata differed by source and by participant and was supplied without curation.

In the prospective study, participants were about 18 to 95 years old, resided in around 25 geographic areas of the United States, and were enrolled through a virtual design. To assign participants to cohorts, the prospective study relied on clinical history that participants themselves reported in a screening survey and a study questionnaire. Recovered participants in ImmuneRACE Cohort 3 were defined as having two consecutive negative NP/OP PCR tests, clearance from a healthcare professional, or resolution of symptoms. In the prospective study, whole blood, serum and a nasopharyngeal or oropharyngeal swab were collected from each participant by mobile phlebotomists. Over a roughly 2-month period, participants in the prospective study had the option of providing additional blood draws and questionnaires. Blood samples from the prospective study were shipped frozen or at room temperature prior to DNA extraction.

Worth noting for this clone: This receptor's antigen is unknown. Base qualities are not provided; no much larger clone lies one nucleotide away.

TCRbeta CDR3 regions were amplified from genomic DNA by means of the immunoSEQ Assay, a bias-controlled multiplex PCR. The original pipeline was this. The number of nucleated cells in each sample was estimated from the amplification of reference gene primers within the assay. Sequence reads were collapsed and filtered to measure the absolute abundance of every unique TCRbeta CDR3 rearrangement. Productive Simpson clonality was computed per sample as the square root of Simpson's diversity index over productive rearrangements. As stored in TCRdb, this immuneACCESS dataset retains in-frame rearrangements with V and J assigned. A fraction of the clones does not appear; measured against another copy, unresolved V genes explain less than half of the discrepancy, and the remainder lacks a known reason. V and J calls and clone size are given by that table; D and trimming were obtained from the DNA. Present in this sample are 450,000 or so clones, 90% of which were seen just once. Clones ranked in the top ten supply 0.55% to 0.75% of the sample.

V and J are truncated by 6 bases and 10 bases respectively, leaving an intervening sequence of 21 bases. The CDR3 runs 14 residues from the cysteine to the phenylalanine. Left in the record is the CDR3 DNA by itself, 42 bases read in frame from the first base. CDR1 and CDR2 were assigned from the germline V gene as MNHEY and SVGAGI. This sequence was found in a man aged 18 to 30 who had recovered from COVID-19. Sequenced: PBMCs or T cells enriched from blood (not recorded which). The chain uses TRBV6-5 and TRBJ1-1; no D segment can be confidently identified. CDR3 reads: CASRPSVRWRAAFF. The DNA sequence is as follows: TGTGCCAGCAGGCCTAGTGTTAGGTGGAGGGCAGCTTTCTTT.